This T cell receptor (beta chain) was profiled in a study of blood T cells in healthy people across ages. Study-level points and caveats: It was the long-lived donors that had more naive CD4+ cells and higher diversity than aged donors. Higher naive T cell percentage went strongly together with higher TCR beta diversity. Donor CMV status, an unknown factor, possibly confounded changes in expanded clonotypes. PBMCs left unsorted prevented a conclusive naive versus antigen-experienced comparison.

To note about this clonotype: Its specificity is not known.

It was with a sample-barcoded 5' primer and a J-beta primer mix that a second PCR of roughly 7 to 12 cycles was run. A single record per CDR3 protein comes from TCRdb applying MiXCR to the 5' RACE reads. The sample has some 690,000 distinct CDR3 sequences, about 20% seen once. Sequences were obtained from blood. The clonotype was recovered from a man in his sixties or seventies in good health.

The CDR3 DNA follows: TGCGCCAGCAGCTTCCCAGGGCAGAGCGAGCAGTACTTC. The encoded protein is CASSFPGQSEQYF. This chain connects TRBV5-1 to TRBJ2-5; weak D call: TRBD1 (5 bases). The J call is doubtful: the DNA matches TRBJ2-7 better. CDR1 is SGHRS, CDR2 YFSETQ, per germline. CDR3 length equals 13 residues.